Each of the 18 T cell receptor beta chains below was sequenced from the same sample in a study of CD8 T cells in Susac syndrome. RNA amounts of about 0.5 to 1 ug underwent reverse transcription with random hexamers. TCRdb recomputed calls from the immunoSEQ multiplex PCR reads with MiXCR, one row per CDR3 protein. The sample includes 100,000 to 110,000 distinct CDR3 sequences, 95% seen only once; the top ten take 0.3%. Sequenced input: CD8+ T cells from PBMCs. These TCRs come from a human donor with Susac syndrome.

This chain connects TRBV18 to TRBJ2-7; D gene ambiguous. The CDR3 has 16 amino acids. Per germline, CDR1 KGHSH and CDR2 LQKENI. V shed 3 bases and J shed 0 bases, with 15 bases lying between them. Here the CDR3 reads CASSPGLVGSSYEQYF. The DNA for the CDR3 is TGTGCCAGCTCACCGGGGTTGGTAGGTAGCTCCTACGAGCAGTACTTC.

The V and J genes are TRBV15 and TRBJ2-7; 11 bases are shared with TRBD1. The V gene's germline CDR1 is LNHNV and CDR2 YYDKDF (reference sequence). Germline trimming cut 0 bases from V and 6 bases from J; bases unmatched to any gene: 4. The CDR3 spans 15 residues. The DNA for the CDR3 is TGTGCCACCAGCAGAGATCTGGGACAGGGGGGCGAGCAGTACTTC. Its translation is CATSRDLGQGGEQYF.

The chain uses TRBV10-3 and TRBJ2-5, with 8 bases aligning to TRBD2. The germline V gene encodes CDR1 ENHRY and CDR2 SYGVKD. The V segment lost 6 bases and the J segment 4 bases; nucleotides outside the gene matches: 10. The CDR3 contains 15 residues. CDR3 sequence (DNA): TGTGCCATCAGAGCGGGAGAGGTCGTTTTAGAGACCCAGTACTTC. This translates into CAIRAGEVVLETQYF.

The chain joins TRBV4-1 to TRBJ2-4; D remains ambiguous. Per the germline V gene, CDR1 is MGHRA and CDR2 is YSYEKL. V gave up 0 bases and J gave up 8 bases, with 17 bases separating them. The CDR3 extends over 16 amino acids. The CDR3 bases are TGCGCCAGCAGCCAAGATCCTGGACGCTGGAGCGACATTCAGTACTTC. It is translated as CASSQDPGRWSDIQYF.

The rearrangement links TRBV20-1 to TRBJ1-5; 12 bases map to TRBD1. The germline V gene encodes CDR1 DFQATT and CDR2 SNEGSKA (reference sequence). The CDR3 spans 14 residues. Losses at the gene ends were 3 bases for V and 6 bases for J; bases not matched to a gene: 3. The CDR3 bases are TGCAGTGCTAGGGGGACAGGGGGCATTCAGCCCCAGCATTTT. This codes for CSARGTGGIQPQHF.

This chain's CDR3 is CASSSTGGLGINEKLFF. In DNA form, the CDR3 reads TGTGCCAGCAGCTCGACCGGGGGGCTCGGTATTAATGAAAAACTGTTTTTT. V is TRBV7-2 and J is TRBJ1-4, with D maybe TRBD1 (6 bases). Trimming left V 4 bases short and J 4 bases short, with 19 bases between. This CDR3 comprises 17 residues. Germline CDR1 and CDR2: SGHTA and FQGNSA.

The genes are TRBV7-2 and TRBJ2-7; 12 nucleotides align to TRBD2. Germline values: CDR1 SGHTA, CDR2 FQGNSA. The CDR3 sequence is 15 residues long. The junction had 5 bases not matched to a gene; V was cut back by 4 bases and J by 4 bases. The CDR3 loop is CASSSSGGAGYEQYF. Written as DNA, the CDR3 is TGTGCCAGCAGCTCTAGCGGGGGGGCCGGTTACGAGCAGTACTTC.

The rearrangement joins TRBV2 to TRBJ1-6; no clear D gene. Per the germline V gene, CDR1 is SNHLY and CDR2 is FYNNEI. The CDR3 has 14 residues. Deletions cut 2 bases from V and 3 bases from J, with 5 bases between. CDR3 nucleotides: TGTGCCAGCAGTGAACGGAACTATAATTCACCCCTCCACTTT. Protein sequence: CASSERNYNSPLHF.

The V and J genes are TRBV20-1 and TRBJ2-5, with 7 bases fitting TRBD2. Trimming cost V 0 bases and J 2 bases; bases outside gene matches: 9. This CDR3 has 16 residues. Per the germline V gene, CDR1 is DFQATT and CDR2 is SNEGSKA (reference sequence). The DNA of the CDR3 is TGCAGTGCTAGAGACCCGGGGGGACCTACACAAGAGACCCAGTACTTC. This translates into CSARDPGGPTQETQYF.

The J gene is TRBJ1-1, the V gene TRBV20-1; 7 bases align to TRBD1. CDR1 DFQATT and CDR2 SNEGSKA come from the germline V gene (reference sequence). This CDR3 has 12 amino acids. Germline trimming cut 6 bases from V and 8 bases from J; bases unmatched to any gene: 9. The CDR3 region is CSASRDSLEAFF. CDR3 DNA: TGCAGTGCCAGCCGGGACAGCCTAGAAGCTTTCTTT.

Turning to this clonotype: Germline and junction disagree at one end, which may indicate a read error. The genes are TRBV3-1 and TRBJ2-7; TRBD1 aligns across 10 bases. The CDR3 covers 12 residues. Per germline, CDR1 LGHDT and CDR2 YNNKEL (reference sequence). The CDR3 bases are TGTGCCAGCAGTCAACCCGGGACAGGGGTTCACTTC. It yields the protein CASSQPGTGVHF.

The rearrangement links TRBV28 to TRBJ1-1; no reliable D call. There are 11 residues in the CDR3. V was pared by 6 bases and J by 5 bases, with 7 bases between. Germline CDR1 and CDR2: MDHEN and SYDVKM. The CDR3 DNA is TGTGCCAGCAGCCCTAGGACTGAAGCTTTCTTT. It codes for CASSPRTEAFF.

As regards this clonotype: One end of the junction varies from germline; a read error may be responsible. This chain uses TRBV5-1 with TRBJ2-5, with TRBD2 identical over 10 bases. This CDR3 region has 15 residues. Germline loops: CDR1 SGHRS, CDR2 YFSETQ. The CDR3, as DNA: TGCGCCAGCAGGTTGGGAGGACTAGCGGAAGAGACCCAGTACTTC. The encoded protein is CASRLGGLAEETQYF.

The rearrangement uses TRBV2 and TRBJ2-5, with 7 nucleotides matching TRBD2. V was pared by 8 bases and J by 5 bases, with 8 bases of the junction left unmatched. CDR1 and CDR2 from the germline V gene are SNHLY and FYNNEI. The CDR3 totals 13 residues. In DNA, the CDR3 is TGTGCCAGCGCCGGACTAGATCTGGAGACCCAGTACTTC. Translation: CASAGLDLETQYF.

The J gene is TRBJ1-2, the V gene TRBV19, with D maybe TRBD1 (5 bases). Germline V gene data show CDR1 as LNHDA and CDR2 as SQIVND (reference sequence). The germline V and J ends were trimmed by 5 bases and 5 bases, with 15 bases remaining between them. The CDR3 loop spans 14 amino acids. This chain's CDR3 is CASSAAGTPYGYTF. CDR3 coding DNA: TGTGCCAGTAGTGCTGCCGGGACTCCGTATGGCTACACCTTC.

CDR3 nucleotides: TGTGCCAGCAGCCGCGACAGGGATCAAGAGACCCAGTACTTC. Amino acids: CASSRDRDQETQYF. The chain combines TRBV6-6 with TRBJ2-5; the match to TRBD1 covers 7 bases. Looked up from germline, CDR1 is MNHNY and CDR2 is SVGAGI (reference sequence). V lost 6 bases and J lost 2; bases outside the gene matches: 6. The CDR3 is 14 residues long.

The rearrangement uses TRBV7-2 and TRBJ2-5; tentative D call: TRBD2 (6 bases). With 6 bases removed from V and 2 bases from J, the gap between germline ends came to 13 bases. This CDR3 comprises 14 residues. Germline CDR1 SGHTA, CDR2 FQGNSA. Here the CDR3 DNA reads TGTGCCAGCAGTCAGTGGACTACACAAGAGACCCAGTACTTC. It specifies CASSQWTTQETQYF.

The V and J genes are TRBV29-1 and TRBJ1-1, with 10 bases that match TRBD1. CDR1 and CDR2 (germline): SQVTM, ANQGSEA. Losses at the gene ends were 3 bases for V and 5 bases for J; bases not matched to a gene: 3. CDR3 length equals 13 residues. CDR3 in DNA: TGCAGCGTTGAGGGACAGGGGATGACTGAAGCTTTCTTT. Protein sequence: CSVEGQGMTEAFF.